The rows below give T cell receptor beta chains drawn from one sample of a study of T cell responses to AZD1222 COVID-19 vaccine. Data came from immunoSEQ multiplex PCR; TCRdb stores just in-frame clones and leaves some out. The sample carries under 150,000 clones, more than 85% recorded once. The sample in question was peripheral blood, obtained on day 0 of AZD1222 vaccination. The receptor source for this set is an adult in good health. The CDR3 runs from the conserved cysteine through the conserved F or W. D genes are given only for firm matches. Clone sizes are given selectively: once, few, many, or a class where the clone is expanded.

d_call	j_call	clone_size	v_call	cdr3_length	cdr3_aa	cdr3_nt
TRBD2	TRBJ2-7	-	TRBV9	14	CASSPSGSTYEQYF	TGTGCCAGCAGCCCTAGCGGGAGTACCTACGAGCAGTACTTC
-	TRBJ1-4	-	TRBV5-6	18	CASSLGVGRPATNEKLFF	TGTGCCAGCAGCTTGGGCGTTGGCAGGCCAGCAACTAATGAAAAACTGTTTTTT
-	TRBJ1-1	-	TRBV15	15	CATSRGGQETSYAFF	TGTGCCACCAGCAGGGGGGGGCAGGAGACGTCTTACGCTTTCTTT
-	TRBJ1-2	few	TRBV7-9	13	CASSNTGLDGYTF	TGTGCCAGCAGCAATACAGGGCTGGATGGCTACACCTTC
TRBD1	TRBJ1-2	few	TRBV5-6	13	CASSLAGGGGYTF	TGTGCCAGCAGCTTGGCAGGGGGAGGTGGCTACACCTTC
-	TRBJ2-7	-	TRBV5-6	11	CASSLGDEQYF	TGTGCCAGCAGCTTGGGAGACGAGCAGTACTTC
-	TRBJ1-3	-	TRBV5-6	14	CASSLDDRFGTIYF	TGTGCCAGCAGCTTGGACGATCGCTTTGGCACCATATATTTT
-	TRBJ1-2	-	TRBV28	16	CASSPPSGTFGYGYTF	TGTGCCAGCAGCCCTCCCTCCGGGACATTCGGCTATGGCTACACCTTC
TRBD1	TRBJ2-3	-	TRBV4-1	16	CASSVGTGDGTDTQYF	TGCGCCAGCAGCGTAGGGACAGGGGATGGGACAGATACGCAGTATTTT
-	TRBJ1-5	-	TRBV19	16	CASLGQGGSGNQPQHF	TGTGCCAGTCTCGGGCAGGGTGGTTCGGGCAATCAGCCCCAGCATTTT
-	TRBJ1-1	-	TRBV28	13	CASSLGGGREAFF	TGTGCCAGCAGTTTAGGGGGTGGGCGGGAAGCTTTCTTT
TRBD2	TRBJ2-2	-	TRBV30	19	CAWSVFRTVLAEDTGELFF	TGTGCCTGGAGTGTTTTCCGTACAGTCCTAGCGGAGGACACCGGGGAGCTGTTTTTT
TRBD1	TRBJ2-2	-	TRBV5-6	16	CASSQDRGANTGELFF	TGTGCCAGCAGCCAAGACAGGGGTGCGAACACCGGGGAGCTGTTTTTT
-	TRBJ1-2	-	TRBV28	10	CASGQYGYTF	TGTGCCAGCGGACAGTATGGCTACACCTTC
-	TRBJ1-2	-	TRBV7-9	14	CASNLPGTPPNYTF	TGTGCCAGCAACCTACCCGGGACACCTCCCAACTACACCTTC
-	TRBJ2-5	-	TRBV7-3	13	CASSSRPGETQYF	TGTGCCAGCAGCTCCCGTCCTGGGGAGACCCAGTACTTC
-	TRBJ2-1	-	TRBV5-1	16	CASSPGGVRGYNEQFF	TGCGCCAGCAGCCCAGGAGGGGTAAGGGGATACAATGAGCAGTTCTTC
-	TRBJ1-4	-	TRBV28	15	CASSLPRGRVEKLFF	TGTGCCAGCAGTTTGCCCCGGGGCAGGGTGGAAAAACTGTTTTTT
-	TRBJ2-7	-	TRBV6-5	15	CASSSPRGINYEQYF	TGTGCCAGCAGTTCGCCTAGGGGCATCAACTACGAGCAGTACTTC
-	TRBJ2-2	few	TRBV27	13	CASGNSGTGELFF	TGTGCCAGCGGGAATAGCGGCACCGGGGAGCTGTTTTTT
TRBD1	TRBJ1-1	-	TRBV10-2	13	CASSEGQTGLAFF	TGCGCCAGCAGTGAGGGGCAGACAGGGTTGGCTTTCTTT
-	TRBJ2-5	-	TRBV11-2	14	CASSPRQGGETQYF	TGTGCCAGCAGCCCTCGACAGGGAGGAGAGACCCAGTACTTC
-	TRBJ1-4	-	TRBV27	13	CASKDGGNEKLFF	TGTGCCAGCAAGGACGGAGGTAATGAAAAACTGTTTTTT
-	TRBJ2-2	few	TRBV6-5	14	CAIKPRGRPGELFF	TGTGCCATCAAGCCGCGGGGGCGCCCCGGGGAGCTGTTTTTT
TRBD1	TRBJ1-3	-	TRBV11-3	15	CASSSGDSPGNTIYF	TGTGCCAGCAGCTCCGGGGACAGTCCTGGAAACACCATATATTTT
TRBD2	TRBJ2-1	-	TRBV3-1/TRBV3-2	17	CASSQEAGGVGYNEQFF	TGTGCCAGCAGCCAAGAGGCGGGAGGGGTAGGGTACAATGAGCAGTTCTTC
TRBD1	TRBJ1-6	-	TRBV27	18	CASSWGTGGSSYNSPLHF	TGTGCCAGCAGTTGGGGGACAGGGGGCAGCTCCTATAATTCACCCCTCCACTTT
TRBD2	TRBJ2-1	-	TRBV20-1	16	CSASPLAGDSYNEQFF	TGCAGTGCTAGTCCCCTCGCGGGAGACTCCTACAATGAGCAGTTCTTC
-	TRBJ1-1	once	TRBV6-1	14	CASSEGHMNTEAFF	TGTGCCAGCAGTGAGGGACATATGAACACTGAAGCTTTCTTT
-	TRBJ1-4	once	TRBV6-1	15	CASSEYGSLQEKLFF	TGTGCCAGCAGTGAATACGGGTCGTTACAGGAAAAACTGTTTTTT
-	TRBJ1-2	-	TRBV11-2	14	CASSLGNRQDGYTF	TGTGCCAGCAGCTTAGGTAACCGACAGGATGGCTACACCTTC
-	TRBJ1-2	-	TRBV5-6	13	CASSLNGLYGYTF	TGTGCCAGCAGCTTGAATGGGCTTTATGGCTACACCTTC
-	TRBJ2-2	once	TRBV11-3	12	CASSLGTGELFF	TGTGCCAGCAGCTTAGGCACCGGGGAGCTGTTTTTT